This T cell receptor beta chain was identified during a study of blood T cells in healthy people across ages (dated by TCRdb to between 2014 and 2017). Regarding the research as a whole: In model experiments, template switching captured about one uniquely barcoded TCR beta cDNA molecule for every two T cells. Four age groups were formed from the donors: young (average roughly 15 years), middle-aged (approximately 40), aged (62) and long-lived (more than 75). To avoid experimental bias, donors of different ages were spread randomly across the sequencing lanes. For two donors (one aged 18 to 30 and one aged 80 or older), the study analyzed two additional independent replicas of 1 million unique cDNA reads from the same blood draw. To track age-related changes in TCR beta repertoire diversity, the study relied on deep sequencing normalized with unique cDNA molecular identifiers. What the work shows at the level of the full study, not this receptor alone: Conclusive comparison of naive and antigen-experienced compartments was prevented by the profiling of bulk unsorted PBMCs. There was a strong correlation between observed TCR beta diversity and the percentage of naive T cells measured by flow cytometry. Compared with the aged group, more naive CD4+ T cells, fewer expanded clones and increased TCR diversity were shown by the long-lived group, suggesting age selection. Observed TCR beta diversity per million T cells fell roughly linearly with age, and a significant reduction was already apparent by age roughly 40. Total diversity estimates from one million sequenced T cells were considered lower bounds and underestimates. Because donor CMV infection status was unknown, age-related changes in expanded clonotypes were potentially confounded.

To note about this clonotype: Its antigen is unknown. Qualities for individual bases were not recorded, and no much larger clone is one base off.

Library preparation was by 5' RACE. A second PCR of roughly 6 to 11 cycles was run with a J-beta primer mix and a sample-barcoded 5' primer. A unique molecular identifier was introduced onto each TCR beta cDNA molecule by a template-switch 5' adaptor carrying 12 random nucleotides. At least 2.5 million CDR3-containing paired-end reads were obtained from each sample. All of the RNA was converted into first-strand cDNA using the Mint cDNA synthesis kit, with a TRBC-specific oligonucleotide serving as the primer. After uracil-DNA glycosylase treatment, a first 18-cycle PCR used universal primers M1SS and BC2_uni_R on all cDNA. As for the original processing: Each sample was normalized by randomly selecting 1 million high-quality reads, each carrying a distinct molecular identifier. Reads with shared molecular identifiers were discarded instead of being binned into consensus sequences. MiTCR, run with a Q25 quality threshold and the strictest error-elimination algorithm, handled CDR3 identification, clonotype clustering and error correction. A nonparametric unseen species model with Euler transformation was used to estimate lower-bound total TCR beta diversity. Starting from the raw public reads, TCRdb applied fastp trimming at Q25, assembled clones with MiXCR and retained in-frame beta chains. One record per CDR3 amino acid sequence lists the most common genes and DNA. TCRdb, not the original authors, processed these V and J calls. The table for this sample lists 1.5 million to 2 million distinct CDR3 sequences; approximately 40% of them were counted only once. The top ten constitute more than 20% of the sample.

The CDR3, from cysteine to phenylalanine, totals 15 residues. Left in the record is the CDR3 DNA by itself, 45 bases read in frame from the first base. At the junction V is shortened by 4 bases and J by 3 bases, with 13 bases in between. Donors were approximately 42 systemically healthy Caucasian individuals from Russia aged roughly 6 to 95 years. Around 9.7 milliliters of peripheral blood were collected from each donor into EDTA-treated Vacutainer tubes. Ficoll-Paque density-gradient centrifugation was used to isolate PBMCs, with at least 7 million obtained per sample. Total RNA was extracted from PBMCs with Trizol reagent, with at least 5.5 micrograms obtained per sample. The percentages of naive CD45RAhigh/CD27high T cells were determined by flow cytometry on a PBMC aliquot from every donor.

Sequenced material: blood. In this chain, TRBV12-3 or TRBV12-4 is recombined with TRBJ1-5; TRBD1 could be the D gene, as 5 bases match. The sequence came from a human donor in good health. The CDR3 region reads CASSWDGKVNQPQHF. The DNA sequence follows: TGTGCCAGCAGTTGGGACGGGAAAGTCAATCAGCCCCAGCATTTT.